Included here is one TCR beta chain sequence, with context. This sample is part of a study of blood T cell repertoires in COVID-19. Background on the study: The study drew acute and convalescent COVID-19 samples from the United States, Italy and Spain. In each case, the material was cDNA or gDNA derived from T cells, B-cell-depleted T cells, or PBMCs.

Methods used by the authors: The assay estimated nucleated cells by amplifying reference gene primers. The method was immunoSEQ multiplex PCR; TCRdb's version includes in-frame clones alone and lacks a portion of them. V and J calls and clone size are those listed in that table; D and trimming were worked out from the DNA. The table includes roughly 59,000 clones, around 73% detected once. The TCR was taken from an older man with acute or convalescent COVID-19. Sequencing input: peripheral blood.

CDR3 sequence reads: CASSGGLANEQFF. The CDR3 bases are TGTGCCAGCAGCGGGGGACTAGCGAATGAGCAGTTCTTC. The chain joins TRBV5-8 to TRBJ2-1; 10 bases map to TRBD2. The CDR3 length is 13 residues. V lost 4 bases, J lost 7 bases, and 2 bases stayed unmatched. Germline CDR1 reads SGHTS; CDR2 reads YDEGEE. The full variable domain, its missing parts supplied by reference TRBV5-8 and TRBJ2-1, is EAGVTQSPTHLIKTRGQQATLRCSPISGHTSVYWYQQALGLGLQFLLWYDEGEERNRGNFPPRFSGRQFPNYSSELNVNALELEDSALYLCASSGGLANEQFFGPGTRLTVL.